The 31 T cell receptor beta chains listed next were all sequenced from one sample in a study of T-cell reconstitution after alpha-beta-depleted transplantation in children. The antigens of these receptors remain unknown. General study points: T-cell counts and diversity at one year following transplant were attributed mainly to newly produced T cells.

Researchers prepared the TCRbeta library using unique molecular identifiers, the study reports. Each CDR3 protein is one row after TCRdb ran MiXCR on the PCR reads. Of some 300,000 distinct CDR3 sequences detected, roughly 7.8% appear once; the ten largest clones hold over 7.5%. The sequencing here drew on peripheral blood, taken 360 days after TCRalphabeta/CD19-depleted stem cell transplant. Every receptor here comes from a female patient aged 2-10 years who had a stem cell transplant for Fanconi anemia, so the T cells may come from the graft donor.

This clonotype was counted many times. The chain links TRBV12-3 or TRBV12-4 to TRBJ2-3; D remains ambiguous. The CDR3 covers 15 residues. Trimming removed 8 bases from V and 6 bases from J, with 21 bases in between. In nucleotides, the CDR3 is TGTGCCAGCGTACCTCCCGGGCCCAGCAGGGATACGCAGTATTTT. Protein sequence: CASVPPGPSRDTQYF.

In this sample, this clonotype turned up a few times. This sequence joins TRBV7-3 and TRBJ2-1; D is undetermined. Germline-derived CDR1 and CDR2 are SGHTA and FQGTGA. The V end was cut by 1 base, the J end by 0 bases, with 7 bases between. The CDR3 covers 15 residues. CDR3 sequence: CASSLSISSYNEQFF. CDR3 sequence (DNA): TGTGCCAGCAGCTTAAGCATTAGCTCCTACAATGAGCAGTTCTTC.

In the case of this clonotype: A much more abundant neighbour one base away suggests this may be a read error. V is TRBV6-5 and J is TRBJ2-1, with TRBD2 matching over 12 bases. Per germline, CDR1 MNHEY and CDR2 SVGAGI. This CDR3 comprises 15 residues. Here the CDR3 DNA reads TGTGCCTGCAGTTTTCTAGCGGGGGGGATGAATGAGCAGTTCTTC. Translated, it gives CACSFLAGGMNEQFF.

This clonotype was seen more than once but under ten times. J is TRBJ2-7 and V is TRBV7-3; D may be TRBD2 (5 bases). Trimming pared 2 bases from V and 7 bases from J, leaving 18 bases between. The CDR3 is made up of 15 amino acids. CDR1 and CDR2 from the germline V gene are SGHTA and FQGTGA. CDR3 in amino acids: CASSLRGSPLLEQYF. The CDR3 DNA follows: TGTGCCAGCAGCTTACGGGGTTCCCCCCTCTTGGAGCAGTACTTC.

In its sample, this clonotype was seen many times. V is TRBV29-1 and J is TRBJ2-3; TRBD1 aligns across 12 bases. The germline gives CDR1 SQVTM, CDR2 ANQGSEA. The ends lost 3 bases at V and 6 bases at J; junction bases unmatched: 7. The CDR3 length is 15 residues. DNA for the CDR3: TGCAGCGTTGATTCCGGGACAGGGGGCCCGGATACGCAGTATTTT. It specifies CSVDSGTGGPDTQYF.

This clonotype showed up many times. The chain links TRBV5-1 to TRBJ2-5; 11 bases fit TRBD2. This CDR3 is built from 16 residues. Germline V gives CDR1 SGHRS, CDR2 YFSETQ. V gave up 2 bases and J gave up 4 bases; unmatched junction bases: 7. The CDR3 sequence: CASSFTLAGGLETQYF. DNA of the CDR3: TGCGCCAGCAGCTTTACTTTAGCGGGAGGGCTAGAGACCCAGTACTTC.

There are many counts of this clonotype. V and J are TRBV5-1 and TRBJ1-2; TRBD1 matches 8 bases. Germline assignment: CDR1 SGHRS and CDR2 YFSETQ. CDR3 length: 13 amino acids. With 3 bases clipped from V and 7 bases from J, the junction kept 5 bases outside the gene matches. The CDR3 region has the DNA TGCGCCAGCAGCTACGGACAGGGTGGTGGCTACACCTTC. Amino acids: CASSYGQGGGYTF.

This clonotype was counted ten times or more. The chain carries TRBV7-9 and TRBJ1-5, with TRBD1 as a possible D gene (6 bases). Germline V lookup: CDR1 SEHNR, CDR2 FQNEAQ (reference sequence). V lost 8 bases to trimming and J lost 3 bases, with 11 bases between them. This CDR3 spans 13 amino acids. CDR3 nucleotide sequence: TGTGCCAGCGGCCAGGGGTACAATCAGCCCCAGCATTTT. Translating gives CASGQGYNQPQHF.

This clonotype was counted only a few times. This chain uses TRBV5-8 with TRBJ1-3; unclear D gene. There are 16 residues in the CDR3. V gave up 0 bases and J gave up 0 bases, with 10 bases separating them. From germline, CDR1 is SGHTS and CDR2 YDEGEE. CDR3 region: CASSLDGTFSGNTIYF. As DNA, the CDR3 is TGTGCCAGCAGCTTGGACGGAACCTTCTCTGGAAACACCATATATTTT. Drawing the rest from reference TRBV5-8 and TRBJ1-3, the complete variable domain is EAGVTQSPTHLIKTRGQQATLRCSPISGHTSVYWYQQALGLGLQFLLWYDEGEERNRGNFPPRFSGRQFPNYSSELNVNALELEDSALYLCASSLDGTFSGNTIYFGEGSWLTVV.

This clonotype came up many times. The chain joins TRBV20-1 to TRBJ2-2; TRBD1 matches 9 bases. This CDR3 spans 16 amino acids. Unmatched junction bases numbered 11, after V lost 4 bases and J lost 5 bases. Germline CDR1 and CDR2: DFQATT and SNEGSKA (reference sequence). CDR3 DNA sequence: TGCAGTGCTACTGTATCGGGACAGGGAGTAACCGGGGAGCTGTTTTTT. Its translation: CSATVSGQGVTGELFF.

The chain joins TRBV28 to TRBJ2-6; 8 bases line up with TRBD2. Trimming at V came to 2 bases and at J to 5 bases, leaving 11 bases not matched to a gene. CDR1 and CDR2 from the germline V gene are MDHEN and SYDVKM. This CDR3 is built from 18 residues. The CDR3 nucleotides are TGTGCCAGCAGTTTAAGTCGCGGGGGGATATCTAGGGCCAACGTCCTGACTTTC. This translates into CASSLSRGGISRANVLTF.

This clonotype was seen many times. For the CDR3, the DNA is TGTGCCAGCAGTTTCAGGAGAGCAGATACGCAGTATTTT. Translated, it gives CASSFRRADTQYF. The chain joins TRBV12-3 or TRBV12-4 to TRBJ2-3, with D unresolved. The CDR3 has 13 residues. V lost 3 bases and J 4 bases, leaving 8 bases between the germline ends.

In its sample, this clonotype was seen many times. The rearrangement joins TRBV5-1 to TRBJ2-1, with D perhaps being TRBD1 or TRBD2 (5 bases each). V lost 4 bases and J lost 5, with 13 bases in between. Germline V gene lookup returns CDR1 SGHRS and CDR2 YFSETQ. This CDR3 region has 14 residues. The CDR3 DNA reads TGCGCCAGCAGCCCGGTAGGGACCCACAATGAGCAGTTCTTC. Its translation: CASSPVGTHNEQFF.

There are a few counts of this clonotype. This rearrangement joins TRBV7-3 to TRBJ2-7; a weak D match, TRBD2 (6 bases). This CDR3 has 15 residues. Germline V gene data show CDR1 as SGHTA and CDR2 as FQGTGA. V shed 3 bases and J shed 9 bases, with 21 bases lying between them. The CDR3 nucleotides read TGTGCCAGCAGCTTCGCCCGGGACTCCGCCGGTTGGCAGTACTTC. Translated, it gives CASSFARDSAGWQYF.

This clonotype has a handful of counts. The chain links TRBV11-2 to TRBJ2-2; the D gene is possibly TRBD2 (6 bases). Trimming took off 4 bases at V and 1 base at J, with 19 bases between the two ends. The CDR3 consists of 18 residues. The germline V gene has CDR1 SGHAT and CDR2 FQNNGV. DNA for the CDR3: TGTGCCAGCAGCTCACATCTACGTGGCGGGGTGAACACCGGGGAGCTGTTTTTT. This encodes CASSSHLRGGVNTGELFF.

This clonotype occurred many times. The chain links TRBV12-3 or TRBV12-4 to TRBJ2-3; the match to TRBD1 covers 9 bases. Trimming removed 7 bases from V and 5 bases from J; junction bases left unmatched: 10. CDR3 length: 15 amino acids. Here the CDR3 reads CASTQGQGRVDTQYF. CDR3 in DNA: TGTGCCAGCACCCAGGGACAGGGCAGGGTAGATACGCAGTATTTT.

DNA of the CDR3: TGTGCCAGCAACCAGCAACCCGGGGGAGAAAAACTGTTTTTT. Protein: CASNQQPGGEKLFF. The chain has TRBV3-1 and TRBJ1-4; TRBD1 is a possible D gene (5 bases). V was shortened by 7 bases and J by 8 bases, with 17 bases between the two germline ends. The CDR3 runs 14 residues. The germline V gene has CDR1 LGHDT and CDR2 YNNKEL (reference sequence).

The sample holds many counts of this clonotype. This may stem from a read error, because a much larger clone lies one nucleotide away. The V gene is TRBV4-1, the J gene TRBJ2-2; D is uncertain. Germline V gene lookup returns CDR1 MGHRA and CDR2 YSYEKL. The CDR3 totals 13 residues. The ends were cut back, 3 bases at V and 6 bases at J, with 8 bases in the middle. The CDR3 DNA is TGCGCCAGCAGCCATGAAGGATCCGGGGAGCTGTTTTTT. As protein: CASSHEGSGELFF.

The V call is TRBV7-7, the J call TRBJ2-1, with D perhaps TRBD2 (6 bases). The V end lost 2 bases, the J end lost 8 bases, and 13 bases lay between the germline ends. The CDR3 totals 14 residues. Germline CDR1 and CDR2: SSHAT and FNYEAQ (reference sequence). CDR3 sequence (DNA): TGTGCCAGCAGCTTAAGGCGGGGAGGCGATGAGCAGTTCTTC. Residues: CASSLRRGGDEQFF. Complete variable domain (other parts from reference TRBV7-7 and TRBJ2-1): GAGVSQSPRYKVTKRGQDVTLRCDPISSHATLYWYQQALGQGPEFLTYFNYEAQPDKSGLPSDRFSAERPEGSISTLTIQRTEQRDSAMYRCASSLRRGGDEQFFGPGTRLTVL.

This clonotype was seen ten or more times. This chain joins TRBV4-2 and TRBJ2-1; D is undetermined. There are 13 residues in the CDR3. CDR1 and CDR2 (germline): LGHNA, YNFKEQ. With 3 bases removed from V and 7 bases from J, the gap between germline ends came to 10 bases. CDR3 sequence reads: CASSQLKRNEQFF. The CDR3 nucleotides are TGTGCCAGCAGCCAGCTCAAGAGGAATGAGCAGTTCTTC.

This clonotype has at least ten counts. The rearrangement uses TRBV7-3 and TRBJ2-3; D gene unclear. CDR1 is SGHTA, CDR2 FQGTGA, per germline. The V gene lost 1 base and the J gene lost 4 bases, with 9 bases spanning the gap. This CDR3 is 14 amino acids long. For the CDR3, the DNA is TGTGCCAGCAGCTTAAGGCTTAGATCAGATACGCAGTATTTT. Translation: CASSLRLRSDTQYF.

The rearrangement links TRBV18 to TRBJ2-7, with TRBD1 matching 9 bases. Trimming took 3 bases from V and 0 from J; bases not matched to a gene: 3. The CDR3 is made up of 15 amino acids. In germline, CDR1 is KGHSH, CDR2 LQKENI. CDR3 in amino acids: CASSPGQGSSYEQYV. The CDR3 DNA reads TGTGCCAGCTCACCGGGACAGGGAAGCTCCTACGAGCAGTACGTC.

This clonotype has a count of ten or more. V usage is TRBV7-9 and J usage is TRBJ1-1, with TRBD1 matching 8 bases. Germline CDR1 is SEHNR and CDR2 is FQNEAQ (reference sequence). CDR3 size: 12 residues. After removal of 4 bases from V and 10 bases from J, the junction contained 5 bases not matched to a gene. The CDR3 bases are TGTGCCAGCAGCTCCAGTGACAGGGGAGCTTTCTTT. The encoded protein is CASSSSDRGAFF.

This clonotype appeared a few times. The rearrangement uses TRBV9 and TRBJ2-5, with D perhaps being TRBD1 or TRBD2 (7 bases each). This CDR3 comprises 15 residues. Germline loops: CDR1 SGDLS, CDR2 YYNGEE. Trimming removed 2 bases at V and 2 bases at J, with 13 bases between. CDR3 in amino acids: CASSVQGGDQETQYF. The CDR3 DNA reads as TGTGCCAGCAGCGTCCAGGGGGGGGATCAAGAGACCCAGTACTTC.

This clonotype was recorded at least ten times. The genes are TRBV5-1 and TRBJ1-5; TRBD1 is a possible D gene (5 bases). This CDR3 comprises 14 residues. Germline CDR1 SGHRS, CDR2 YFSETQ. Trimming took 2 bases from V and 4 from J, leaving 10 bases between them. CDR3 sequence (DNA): TGCGCCAGCAGCTTTGGACACCCGAATCAGCCCCAGCATTTT. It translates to CASSFGHPNQPQHF.

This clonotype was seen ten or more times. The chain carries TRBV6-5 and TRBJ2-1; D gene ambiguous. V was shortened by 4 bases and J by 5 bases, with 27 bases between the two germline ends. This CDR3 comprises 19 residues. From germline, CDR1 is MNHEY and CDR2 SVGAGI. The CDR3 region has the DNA TGTGCCAGCAGTTCAACCCCCTTTTTAACGGCCTCCCTTAACAATGAGCAGTTCTTC. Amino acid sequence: CASSSTPFLTASLNNEQFF.

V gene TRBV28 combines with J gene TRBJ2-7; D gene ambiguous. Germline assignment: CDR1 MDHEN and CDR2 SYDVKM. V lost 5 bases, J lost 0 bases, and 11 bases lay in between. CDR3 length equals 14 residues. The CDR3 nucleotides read TGTGCCAGCAGTCGCCACACGAGCTCCTACGAGCAGTACGTC. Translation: CASSRHTSSYEQYV.

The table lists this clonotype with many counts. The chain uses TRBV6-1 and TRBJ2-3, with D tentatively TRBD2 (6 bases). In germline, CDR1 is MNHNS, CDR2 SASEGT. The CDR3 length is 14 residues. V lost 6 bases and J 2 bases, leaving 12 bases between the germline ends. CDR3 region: CASRGLLHTDTQYF. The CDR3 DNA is TGTGCCAGCAGAGGACTATTGCACACAGATACGCAGTATTTT.

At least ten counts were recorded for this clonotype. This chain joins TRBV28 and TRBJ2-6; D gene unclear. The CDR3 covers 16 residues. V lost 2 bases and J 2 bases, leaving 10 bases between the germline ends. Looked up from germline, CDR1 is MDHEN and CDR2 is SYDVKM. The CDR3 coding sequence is TGTGCCAGCAGTTTAAAGGCGGTCCCTGGGGCCAACGTCCTGACTTTC. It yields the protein CASSLKAVPGANVLTF.

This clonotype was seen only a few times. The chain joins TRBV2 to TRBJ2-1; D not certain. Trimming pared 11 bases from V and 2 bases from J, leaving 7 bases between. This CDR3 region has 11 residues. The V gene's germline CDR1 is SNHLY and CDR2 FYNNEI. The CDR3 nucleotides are TGTGCCGCCACTCCCTACAATGAGCAGTTCTTC. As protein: CAATPYNEQFF. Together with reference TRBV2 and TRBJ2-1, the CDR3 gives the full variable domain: EPEVTQTPSHQVTQMGQEVILRCVPISNHLYFYWYRQILGQKVEFLVSFYNNEISEKSEIFDDQFSVERPDGSNFTLKIRSTKLEDSAMYFCAATPYNEQFFGPGTRLTVL.

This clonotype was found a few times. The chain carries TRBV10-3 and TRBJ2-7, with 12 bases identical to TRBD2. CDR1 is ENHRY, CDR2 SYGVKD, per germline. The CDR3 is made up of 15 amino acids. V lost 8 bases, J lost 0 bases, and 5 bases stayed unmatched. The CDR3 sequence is CAIRTSGGPSYEQYF. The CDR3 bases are TGTGCCATCCGTACTAGCGGGGGGCCCTCCTACGAGCAGTACTTC.